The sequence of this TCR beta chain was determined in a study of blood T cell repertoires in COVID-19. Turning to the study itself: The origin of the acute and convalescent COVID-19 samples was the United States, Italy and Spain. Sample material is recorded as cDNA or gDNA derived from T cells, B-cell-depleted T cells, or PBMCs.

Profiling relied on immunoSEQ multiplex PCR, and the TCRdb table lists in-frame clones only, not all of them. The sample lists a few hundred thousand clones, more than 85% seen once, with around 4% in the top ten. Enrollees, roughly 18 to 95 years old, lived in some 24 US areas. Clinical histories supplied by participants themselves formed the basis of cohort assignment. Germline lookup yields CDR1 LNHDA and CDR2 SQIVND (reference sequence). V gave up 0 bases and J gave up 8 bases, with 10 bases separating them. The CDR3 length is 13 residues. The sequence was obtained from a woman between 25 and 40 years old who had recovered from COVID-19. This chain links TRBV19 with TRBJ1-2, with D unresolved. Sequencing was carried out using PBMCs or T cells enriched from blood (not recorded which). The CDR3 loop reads CASSIDRIRGYTF. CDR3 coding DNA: TGTGCCAGTAGTATAGACAGGATCAGAGGCTACACCTTC.